This T cell receptor beta chain was documented in a study of cytomegalovirus exposure and HLA in healthy donors. Germline CDR1 and CDR2: KGHSH and LQKENI. V was shortened by 2 bases and J by 8 bases, with 18 bases between the two germline ends. The CDR3 spans 15 residues. Amplification used 60 Vbeta primers and 13 Jbeta primers. Assay: immunoSEQ multiplex PCR; the TCRdb copy retains only in-frame clones and omits some. The table includes tens of thousands of clones, around 10% detected once. As regards this clone: The antigen remains unidentified.

Study observations and caveats: Overall, roughly 150 TCR beta chains were annotated as cytomegalovirus-associated. Near-uniform donor sequencing depth was presumed by presence/absence analyses.

This clonotype was sampled from a man aged 60-69 years in good health and CMV-seropositive. This rearrangement joins TRBV18 to TRBJ1-2; the D is unclear. The specimen was PBMCs. The DNA for the CDR3 is TGTGCCAGCTCACCAGAGGACTCCTACTTCGGGGGCTACACCTTC. Amino acids: CASSPEDSYFGGYTF.